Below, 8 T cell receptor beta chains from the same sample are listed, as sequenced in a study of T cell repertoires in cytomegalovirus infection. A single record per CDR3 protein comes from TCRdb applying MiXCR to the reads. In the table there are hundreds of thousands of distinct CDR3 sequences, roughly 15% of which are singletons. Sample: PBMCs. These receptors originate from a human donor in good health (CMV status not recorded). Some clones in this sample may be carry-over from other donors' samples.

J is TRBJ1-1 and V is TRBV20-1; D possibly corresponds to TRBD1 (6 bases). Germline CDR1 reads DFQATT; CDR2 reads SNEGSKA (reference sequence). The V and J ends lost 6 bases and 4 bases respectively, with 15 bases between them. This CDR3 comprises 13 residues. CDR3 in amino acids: CSAIPDSRTEAFF. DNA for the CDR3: TGCAGTGCGATCCCGGACAGCCGCACTGAAGCTTTCTTT.

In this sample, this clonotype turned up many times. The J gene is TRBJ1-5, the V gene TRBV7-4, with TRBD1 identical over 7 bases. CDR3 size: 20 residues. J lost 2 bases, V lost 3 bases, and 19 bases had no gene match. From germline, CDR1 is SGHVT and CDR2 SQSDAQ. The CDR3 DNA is TGTGCCAGCAGCTTTTCACCTCGCGGGACAGCCATTCGTGGCAATCAGCCCCAGCATTTT. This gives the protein CASSFSPRGTAIRGNQPQHF.

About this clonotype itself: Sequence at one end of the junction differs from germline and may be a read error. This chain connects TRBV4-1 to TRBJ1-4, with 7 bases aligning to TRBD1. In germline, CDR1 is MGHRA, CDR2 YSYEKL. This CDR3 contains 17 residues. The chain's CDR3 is CASSQPGTVATNEKLFF. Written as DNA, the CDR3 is TGTGCCAGCAGCCAACCCGGGACAGTTGCAACTAATGAAAAACTGTTTTTT.

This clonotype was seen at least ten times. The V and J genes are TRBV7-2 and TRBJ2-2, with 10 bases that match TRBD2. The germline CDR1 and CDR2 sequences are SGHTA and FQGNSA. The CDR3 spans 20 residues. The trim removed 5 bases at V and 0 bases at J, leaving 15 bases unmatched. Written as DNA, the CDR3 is TGTGCCAGCAGCCGGAGGTTCCTAGCGGGAGAGTTCGCGAACACCGGGGAGCTGTTTTTT. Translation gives CASSRRFLAGEFANTGELFF.

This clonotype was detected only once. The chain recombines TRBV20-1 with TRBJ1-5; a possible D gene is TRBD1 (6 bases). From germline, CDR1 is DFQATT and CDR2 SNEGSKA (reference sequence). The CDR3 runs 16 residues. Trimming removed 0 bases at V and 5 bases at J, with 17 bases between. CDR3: CSARDPRGGSYQPQHF. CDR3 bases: TGCAGTGCTAGAGATCCCAGGGGTGGCTCTTATCAGCCCCAGCATTTT.

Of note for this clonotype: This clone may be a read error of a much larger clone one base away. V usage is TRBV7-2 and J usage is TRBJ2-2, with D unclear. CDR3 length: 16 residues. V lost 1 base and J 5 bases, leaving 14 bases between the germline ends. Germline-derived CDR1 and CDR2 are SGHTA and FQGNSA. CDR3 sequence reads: CASSLVTGFQTGELFF. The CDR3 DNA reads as TGTGCCAGCAGCTTAGTGACGGGCTTCCAGACCGGGGAGCTGTTTTTT.

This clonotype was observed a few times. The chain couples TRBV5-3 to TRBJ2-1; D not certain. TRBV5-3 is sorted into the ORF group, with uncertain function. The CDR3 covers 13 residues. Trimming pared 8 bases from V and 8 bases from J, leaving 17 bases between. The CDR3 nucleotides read TGTGCCAGCAGCCTCACCGACGAGGATGAGCAGTTCTTC. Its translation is CASSLTDEDEQFF.

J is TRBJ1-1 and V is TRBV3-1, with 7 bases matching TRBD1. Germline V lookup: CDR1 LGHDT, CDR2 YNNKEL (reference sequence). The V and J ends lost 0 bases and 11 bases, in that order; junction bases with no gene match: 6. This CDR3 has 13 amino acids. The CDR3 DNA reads TGTGCCAGCAGCCAAGAGGATCACAGGGGTGCTTTCTTT. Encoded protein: CASSQEDHRGAFF.